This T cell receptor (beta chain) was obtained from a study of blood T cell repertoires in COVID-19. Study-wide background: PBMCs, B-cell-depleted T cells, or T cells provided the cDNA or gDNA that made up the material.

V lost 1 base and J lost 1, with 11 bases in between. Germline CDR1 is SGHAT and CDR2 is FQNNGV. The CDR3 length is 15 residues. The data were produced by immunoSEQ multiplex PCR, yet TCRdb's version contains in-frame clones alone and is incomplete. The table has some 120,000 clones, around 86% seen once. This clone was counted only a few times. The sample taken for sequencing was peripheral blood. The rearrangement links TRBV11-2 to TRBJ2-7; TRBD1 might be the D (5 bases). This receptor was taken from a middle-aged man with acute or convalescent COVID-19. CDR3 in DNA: TGTGCCAGCAGCTTAGGCCCAGGGCTATCCTACGAGCAGTACTTC. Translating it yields CASSLGPGLSYEQYF. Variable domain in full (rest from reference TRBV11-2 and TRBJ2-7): EAGVAQSPRYKIIEKRQSVAFWCNPISGHATLYWYQQILGQGPKLLIQFQNNGVVDDSQLPKDRFSAERLKGVDSTLKIQPAKLEDSAVYLCASSLGPGLSYEQYFGPGTRLTVT.